Included here is one T cell receptor beta chain sequence, with context. Original data processing: Researchers report that nucleated cell counts were estimated from reference gene primer amplification. Clones were read by immunoSEQ multiplex PCR, and TCRdb kept only the in-frame ones, dropping some. V, J and clone size were drawn from that table, and D and trimming were deduced from the DNA. The table shows 80,000 to 100,000 clones, with around 88% occurring only once. The data were obtained in a study of blood T cell repertoires in COVID-19. Study information: The analysed material was cDNA or gDNA that came from T cells, B-cell-depleted T cells, or PBMCs.

The CDR3 loop spans 14 amino acids. Per germline, CDR1 MDHEN and CDR2 SYDVKM. V lost 2 bases and J lost 8, with 15 bases in between. Sequencing used peripheral blood. The chain combines TRBV28 with TRBJ1-2; D unresolved. This receptor was obtained from a man aged 45-65 years with COVID-19, enrolled during active disease. In DNA, the CDR3 is TGTGCCAGCAGTTTAGCACTGAGTTGGGAGGGCTACACCTTC. It specifies CASSLALSWEGYTF.